The 21 T cell receptor beta chains below all came from one sample that was sequenced in a study of blood T cell repertoires in COVID-19. Produced via immunoSEQ multiplex PCR; TCRdb's table is partial and in-frame only. The sample lists around 220,000 clones, around 88% seen once, with about 1.5% in the top ten. The sample consisted of peripheral blood. Every receptor here comes from a man younger than 35 with active or convalescent COVID-19.

This chain links TRBV10-3 with TRBJ2-3; 9 nucleotides align to TRBD2. The V segment lost 5 bases and the J segment 2 bases; nucleotides outside the gene matches: 2. From germline, CDR1 is ENHRY and CDR2 SYGVKD. CDR3 length: 14 amino acids. The CDR3 sequence: CAISRTSVTDTQYF. CDR3 DNA sequence: TGTGCCATCAGTAGGACTAGCGTCACAGATACGCAGTATTTT.

Points on this clone: The same CDR3 is also encoded by other DNA sequences in this sample. The genes are TRBV27 and TRBJ1-5; D is uncertain. V dropped 3 bases and J dropped 0 bases, with 3 bases sitting between them. Germline V gene lookup returns CDR1 MNHEY and CDR2 SMNVEV (reference sequence). This CDR3 is built from 13 residues. The CDR3 is CASSFSSNQPQHF. The CDR3 bases are TGTGCCAGCAGTTTCAGTAGCAATCAGCCCCAGCATTTT.

This chain connects TRBV4-1 to TRBJ2-1; perhaps TRBD2 as D (6 bases). Germline V CDR1 and CDR2: MGHRA, YSYEKL. The V end lost 1 base, the J end lost 6 bases, and 7 bases lay between the germline ends. The CDR3 spans 13 residues. The CDR3 bases are TGCGCCAGCAGCCAAGTACTAGCCAATGAGCAGTTCTTC. Translated: CASSQVLANEQFF.

This clone was counted only a few times. The chain employs TRBV2 and TRBJ1-5; a weak D match, TRBD1 (5 bases). CDR3 size: 13 residues. Germline CDR1 SNHLY, CDR2 FYNNEI. V lost 7 bases and J 5 bases, leaving 12 bases between the germline ends. The CDR3: CASNRTPYQPQHF. The CDR3 DNA sequence: TGTGCCAGCAATAGGACACCGTATCAGCCCCAGCATTTT.

This clone has just a few counts. The rearrangement links TRBV7-3 to TRBJ2-1; 13 bases fit TRBD2. CDR1 is SGHTA, CDR2 FQGTGA, per germline. The CDR3 runs to 18 residues. V lost 6 bases, J lost 7 bases, and 15 bases stayed unmatched. The CDR3 sequence is CASSPITSGRASGNEQFF. The CDR3 bases are TGTGCCAGCAGTCCCATTACTAGCGGGAGGGCCAGTGGTAATGAGCAGTTCTTC.

The rearrangement uses TRBV9 and TRBJ2-2, with 11 bases aligning to TRBD1. This CDR3 region has 15 residues. From germline, CDR1 is SGDLS and CDR2 YYNGEE. Unmatched junction bases numbered 2, after V lost 3 bases and J lost 4 bases. In DNA, the CDR3 is TGTGCCAGCAGCGCGGGACAGGGGGGCACCGGGGAGCTGTTTTTT. This translates into CASSAGQGGTGELFF.

The chain joins TRBV7-2 to TRBJ2-3; 9 bases match TRBD2. V shed 1 base and J 0 bases; nucleotides not matched to a gene: 5. CDR3 size: 17 residues. Germline V lookup: CDR1 SGHTA, CDR2 FQGNSA. The CDR3 here is CASSLGLTSGSTDTQYF. The CDR3 nucleotides read TGTGCCAGCAGCTTAGGACTTACTAGCGGGAGCACAGATACGCAGTATTTT.

V gene TRBV28 combines with J gene TRBJ1-5; D call uncertain. CDR1 and CDR2 (germline): MDHEN, SYDVKM. The ends were cut back, 3 bases at V and 0 bases at J, with 12 bases in the middle. The length of the CDR3 is 16 residues. The CDR3 is CASSFPRGDSNQPQHF. The CDR3 DNA is TGTGCCAGCAGTTTCCCACGAGGTGATAGCAATCAGCCCCAGCATTTT.

V and J are TRBV28 and TRBJ2-3; tentative D call: TRBD2 (6 bases). V was clipped by 3 bases and J by 0 bases, with 13 bases between them. The CDR3 is 16 residues long. CDR1 is MDHEN and CDR2 is SYDVKM in the germline V gene. CDR3 amino acids: CASSFWGTPSTDTQYF. In DNA, the CDR3 is TGTGCCAGCAGTTTTTGGGGGACTCCTAGCACAGATACGCAGTATTTT.

This clone appeared once. The chain combines TRBV7-9 with TRBJ1-2, with D uncertain. CDR1 and CDR2 (germline): SEHNR, FQNEAQ (reference sequence). This CDR3 is built from 14 residues. The V end was cut by 5 bases, the J end by 6 bases, with 16 bases between. The CDR3 DNA reads as TGTGCCAGCAGCCAACTGCCCGGTGTTGATGGCTACACCTTC. Amino acid sequence: CASSQLPGVDGYTF.

V is TRBV3-1 (or the pseudogene TRBV3-2) and J is TRBJ2-5; 11 nucleotides match TRBD2. Trimming cost V 2 bases and J 1 base; bases outside gene matches: 3. Germline values: CDR1 LGHDT, CDR2 YNNKEL (reference sequence). The CDR3 length is 16 residues. CDR3: CASSQSGTSGQETQYF. The CDR3 DNA sequence: TGTGCCAGCAGCCAATCCGGGACTAGCGGCCAAGAGACCCAGTACTTC.

V is TRBV4-1 and J is TRBJ1-3, with a tentative D call TRBD1 (6 bases). The CDR3 loop spans 19 amino acids. Germline V lookup: CDR1 MGHRA, CDR2 YSYEKL. Trimming took 1 base from V and 0 from J, leaving 19 bases between them. CDR3 bases: TGCGCCAGCAGCCAAGTCTCAGACAGGACCTTCGCCTCTGGAAACACCATATATTTT. It codes for CASSQVSDRTFASGNTIYF.

J is TRBJ2-7 and V is TRBV11-2; 9 bases line up with TRBD1. V lost 5 bases, J lost 6 bases, and 8 bases stayed unmatched. Germline V gives CDR1 SGHAT, CDR2 FQNNGV. This CDR3 is built from 14 residues. The CDR3 region has the DNA TGTGCCAGCAGCCGAATCACAGGGGGCGCCGAGCAGTACTTC. Amino acid sequence: CASSRITGGAEQYF.

The V call is TRBV5-6, the J call TRBJ2-7, with TRBD2 matching over 11 bases. J was trimmed by 2 bases and V by 0 bases; bases with no gene match: 4. This CDR3 region has 16 residues. Looked up from germline, CDR1 is SGHDT and CDR2 is YYEEEE. CDR3 sequence: CASSLGLAGITYEQYF. In nucleotides, the CDR3 is TGTGCCAGCAGCTTGGGACTAGCGGGGATAACCTACGAGCAGTACTTC.

The genes are TRBV19 and TRBJ2-1; 8 bases are a match to TRBD1. The length of the CDR3 is 15 residues. The trim removed 4 bases at V and 6 bases at J, leaving 8 bases unmatched. CDR1 LNHDA and CDR2 SQIVND come from the germline V gene (reference sequence). CDR3: CASSTPGQDPNEQFF. In DNA, the CDR3 is TGTGCCAGTAGTACCCCGGGACAGGACCCCAATGAGCAGTTCTTC.

The chain has TRBV12-3 or TRBV12-4 and TRBJ1-1; unclear D gene. CDR3 length equals 13 residues. The germline V and J ends were trimmed by 0 bases and 6 bases, with 8 bases remaining between them. CDR3 in amino acids: CASSLAESAEAFF. In nucleotides, the CDR3 is TGTGCCAGCAGTTTAGCGGAGAGTGCTGAAGCTTTCTTT.

This rearrangement joins TRBV18 to TRBJ1-6; D unclear. The CDR3 is made up of 12 amino acids. The germline gives CDR1 KGHSH, CDR2 LQKENI. V shed 5 bases and J shed 7 bases, with 6 bases lying between them. The CDR3 protein is CASSGGNSPLHF. The CDR3 DNA sequence: TGTGCCAGCTCAGGAGGCAATTCACCCCTCCACTTT.

CDR3 residues: CASSQDINEQFF. The CDR3 nucleotides read TGTGCCAGCAGTCAGGACATCAATGAGCAGTTCTTC. J is TRBJ2-1 and V is TRBV28, with D possibly matching TRBD1 (5 bases). Germline CDR1 MDHEN, CDR2 SYDVKM. The CDR3 loop spans 12 amino acids. Trimming took off 5 bases at V and 6 bases at J, with 8 bases between the two ends.

The chain joins TRBV28 to TRBJ2-3; 9 nucleotides line up with TRBD2. Trimming cost V 6 bases and J 3 bases; bases outside gene matches: 7. CDR1 MDHEN and CDR2 SYDVKM come from the germline V gene. The CDR3 is 15 amino acids. The chain's CDR3 is CASRSASGNTDTQYF. The CDR3 coding sequence is TGTGCCAGCAGATCGGCTAGCGGGAATACAGATACGCAGTATTTT. The full variable domain, its missing parts supplied by reference TRBV28 and TRBJ2-3, is DVKVTQSSRYLVKRTGEKVFLECVQDMDHENMFWYRQDPGLGLRLIYFSYDVKMKEKGDIPEGYSVSREKKERFSLILESASTNQTSMYLCASRSASGNTDTQYFGPGTRLTVL.

This rearrangement joins TRBV19 to TRBJ1-1, with TRBD1 identical over 11 bases. The CDR3 runs to 16 residues. Looked up from germline, CDR1 is LNHDA and CDR2 is SQIVND (reference sequence). V was clipped by 6 bases and J by 4 bases; unmatched bases: 10. Here the CDR3 reads CASRMTSGTGGTEAFF. CDR3 coding DNA: TGTGCCAGTAGAATGACTTCCGGGACAGGGGGCACTGAAGCTTTCTTT.

The V call is TRBV5-1, the J call TRBJ2-2; the match to TRBD1 covers 9 bases. CDR3 size: 13 residues. Germline CDR1 reads SGHRS; CDR2 reads YFSETQ. V lost 7 bases, J lost 3 bases, and 1 base stayed unmatched. CDR3 residues: CASRTGDTGELFF. CDR3 sequence (DNA): TGCGCCAGCCGGACAGGGGACACCGGGGAGCTGTTTTTT.